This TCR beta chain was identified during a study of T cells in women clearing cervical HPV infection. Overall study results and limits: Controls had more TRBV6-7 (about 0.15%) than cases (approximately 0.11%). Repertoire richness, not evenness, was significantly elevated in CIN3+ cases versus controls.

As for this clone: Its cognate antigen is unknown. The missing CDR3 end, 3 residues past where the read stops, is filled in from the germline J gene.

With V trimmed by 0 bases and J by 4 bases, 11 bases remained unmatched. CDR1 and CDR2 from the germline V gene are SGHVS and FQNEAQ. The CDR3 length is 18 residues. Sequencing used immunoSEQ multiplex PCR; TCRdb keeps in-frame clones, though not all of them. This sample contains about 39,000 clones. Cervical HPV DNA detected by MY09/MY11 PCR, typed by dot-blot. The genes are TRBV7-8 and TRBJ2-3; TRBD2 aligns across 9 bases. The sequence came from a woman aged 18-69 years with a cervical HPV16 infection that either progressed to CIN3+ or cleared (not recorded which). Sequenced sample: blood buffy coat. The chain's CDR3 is CASSLALNRGGAADTQYF. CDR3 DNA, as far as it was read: TGTGCCAGCAGCTTAGCGCTAAACCGCGGGGGGGCGGCAGATACG. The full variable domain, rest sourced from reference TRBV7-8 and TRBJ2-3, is GAGVSQSPRYKVAKRGQDVALRCDPISGHVSLFWYQQALGQGPEFLTYFQNEAQLDKSGLPSDRFFAERPEGSVSTLKIQRTQQEDSAVYLCASSLALNRGGAADTQYFGPGTRLTVL.